The text below deals with one T cell receptor beta chain. Primers: 60 Vbeta forward and 13 Jbeta reverse. The protocol was immunoSEQ multiplex PCR, while the TCRdb copy is restricted to in-frame clones and leaves out a portion. The repertoire holds around 210,000 clones, with roughly 81% as singletons. The sample originates from a study of cytomegalovirus exposure and HLA in healthy donors. Germline V gene sequence: CDR1 MNHEY, CDR2 SVGAGI. V lost 5 bases and J lost 7, with 13 bases in between. This CDR3 spans 13 amino acids. The chain couples TRBV6-5 to TRBJ2-3, with D perhaps matching TRBD2 (6 bases). The clonotype comes from a girl under 10 years old in good health and CMV-seronegative. Input material: PBMCs. The CDR3 nucleotides are TGTGCCAGCAGTAAGCCGGGGGAAAATACGCAGTATTTT. Encoded protein: CASSKPGENTQYF.